This TCR beta chain originates from a study of CD8 T cells in ankylosing spondylitis. Study results and caveats: There was a TCR beta motif, made of several highly homologous variants, that appeared characteristic of ankylosing spondylitis blood. Certain motif variants had earlier appeared in reactive arthritis synovial fluid and blood.

As concerns this clonotype: The antigen is not known.

Germline CDR1 KGHSH, CDR2 LQKENI. The length of the CDR3 is 18 residues. The V and J ends lost 4 bases and 0 bases respectively, with 19 bases between them. From the 5' RACE reads, TCRdb called clonotypes with MiXCR, one entry per CDR3 protein. The sample carries about 540,000 distinct CDR3 sequences, roughly 13% recorded once. This receptor was taken from a male donor with ankylosing spondylitis. The V gene is TRBV18, the J gene TRBJ1-5; possibly TRBD1 for D (5 bases). Sequencing was done on a sample of blood, either unsorted or a sorted T cell fraction (not recorded which). The CDR3 sequence: CASSRYGTQGNSNQPQHF. The CDR3 nucleotides are TGTGCCAGCTCACGGTACGGGACTCAGGGCAATAGCAATCAGCCCCAGCATTTT.